These 17 T cell receptor beta chains were sequenced from one sample in a study of identical twins. Each CDR3 protein gets one entry after TCRdb re-called the 5' RACE reads with MiXCR. Of roughly 350,000 distinct CDR3 sequences in the sample, approximately 13% were seen once. This sample was also put to use in a study of yellow fever vaccine responses in identical twins.

The sample comprised CD8+ T cells sorted from blood. These receptors originate from a young woman in good health.

This clonotype was detected only a few times. The chain links TRBV3-1 to TRBJ2-2; 7 positions agree with TRBD2. CDR3 length: 16 amino acids. J was trimmed by 6 bases and V by 2 bases; bases with no gene match: 9. The germline CDR1 and CDR2 sequences are LGHDT and YNNKEL (reference sequence). The CDR3, as DNA: TGTGCCAGCAGCCAAAGGCGCATCGGGGGGTCCGGGGAGCTGTTTTTT. Residues: CASSQRRIGGSGELFF.

The gene calls are TRBV12-3 or TRBV12-4 and TRBJ2-1; 13 bases align to TRBD2. The CDR3 is made up of 16 amino acids. V lost 6 bases and J lost 4; bases outside the gene matches: 6. The CDR3 spells CASSPSGLAGYNEQFF. The CDR3 DNA follows: TGTGCCAGCAGCCCGTCGGGACTAGCGGGATACAATGAGCAGTTCTTC.

V is TRBV11-2 and J is TRBJ2-5; 7 bases align to TRBD1. Germline V gene sequence: CDR1 SGHAT, CDR2 FQNNGV. The CDR3 contains 17 residues. J gave up 5 bases and V 2 bases, and 14 bases lay outside the gene matches. The CDR3 protein is CASSLTFRPTGSETQYF. The CDR3, as DNA: TGTGCCAGCAGCTTAACTTTCCGGCCGACAGGGAGTGAGACCCAGTACTTC.

V usage is TRBV6-1 and J usage is TRBJ1-2, with D unclear. Per germline, CDR1 MNHNS and CDR2 SASEGT. This CDR3 spans 14 amino acids. The V and J ends lost 6 bases and 3 bases respectively, with 14 bases between them. The CDR3 here is CASSPIGSDYGYTF. As DNA, the CDR3 is TGTGCCAGCAGCCCCATCGGCAGCGACTATGGCTACACCTTC.

Many counts were recorded for this clonotype. The chain carries TRBV7-9 and TRBJ2-7, with D uncertain. Trimming stripped 1 base from V and 7 bases from J, with 17 bases between. Germline V gives CDR1 SEHNR, CDR2 FQNEAQ (reference sequence). CDR3 length: 15 amino acids. The CDR3 here is CASSLGITGPGEQYV. The CDR3 bases are TGTGCCAGCAGCTTAGGTATCACCGGGCCCGGGGAGCAGTACGTC.

Only a few counts were recorded for this clonotype. The genes are TRBV7-2 and TRBJ2-2, with a possible D match to TRBD2 (6 bases). Germline V gene lookup returns CDR1 SGHTA and CDR2 FQGNSA. The CDR3 spans 15 residues. Trimming shortened V by 5 bases and J by 2 bases, and 12 bases separated the two germline ends. CDR3 protein: CASSPRDSNTGELFF. In DNA, the CDR3 is TGTGCCAGCAGCCCCCGGGACTCTAACACCGGGGAGCTGTTTTTT.

This clonotype has just one count. This chain links TRBV15 with TRBJ2-5, with a weak D call TRBD1 (5 bases). V gave up 1 base and J gave up 0 bases, with 6 bases separating them. CDR3 length equals 14 residues. Germline V lookup: CDR1 LNHNV, CDR2 YYDKDF (reference sequence). The chain's CDR3 is CATSRGQYQETQYF. As DNA, the CDR3 is TGTGCCACCAGCAGAGGACAGTACCAAGAGACCCAGTACTTC.

This clonotype was seen a handful of times. The J gene is TRBJ1-1, the V gene TRBV4-1; D not certain. Germline V gives CDR1 MGHRA, CDR2 YSYEKL. This CDR3 contains 15 residues. V shed 4 bases and J shed 1 base, with 13 bases lying between them. The CDR3 DNA reads as TGCGCCAGCAGCCGTCAGATAGGGCAGAACACTGAAGCTTTCTTT. Residues: CASSRQIGQNTEAFF.

In this sample, this clonotype turned up a few times. The chain carries TRBV20-1 and TRBJ2-1; 12 nucleotides align to TRBD2. The CDR3 is made up of 15 amino acids. CDR1 is DFQATT and CDR2 is SNEGSKA in the germline V gene (reference sequence). With 3 bases clipped from V and 9 bases from J, the junction kept 9 bases outside the gene matches. The CDR3 region has the DNA TGCAGTGCTAGGCCCCTAGCGGGGGGGCCGGGTGAGCAGTTCTTC. Translated, it gives CSARPLAGGPGEQFF.

This clonotype has only a few counts. The chain couples TRBV25-1 to TRBJ2-5; no firm D call. The CDR3 consists of 17 residues. CDR1 MGHDK and CDR2 SYGVNS come from the germline V gene. The germline V and J ends were trimmed by 0 bases and 5 bases, with 19 bases remaining between them. The CDR3 spells CASSEYTGFGGMETQYF. Here the CDR3 DNA reads TGTGCCAGCAGTGAATATACCGGATTTGGTGGGATGGAGACCCAGTACTTC.

This clonotype came up a few times. The rearrangement uses TRBV12-3 or TRBV12-4 and TRBJ2-1; TRBD2 aligns across 9 bases. The CDR3 runs 22 residues. With 3 bases clipped from V and 4 bases from J, the junction kept 25 bases outside the gene matches. CDR3 sequence reads: CASSFFSGRSEGDFLGYNEQFF. CDR3 bases: TGTGCCAGCAGTTTTTTTAGCGGGAGATCGGAGGGGGACTTCTTAGGGTACAATGAGCAGTTCTTC.

This clonotype was seen a handful of times. The rearrangement uses TRBV20-1 and TRBJ1-2, with a weak D call TRBD1 (5 bases). The CDR3 runs to 13 residues. Trimming left V 5 bases short and J 0 bases short, with 10 bases between. The V gene's germline CDR1 is DFQATT and CDR2 SNEGSKA (reference sequence). The CDR3 loop reads CSAVWGTNYGYTF. Here the CDR3 DNA reads TGCAGTGCTGTCTGGGGGACTAACTATGGCTACACCTTC.

V and J are TRBV7-9 and TRBJ2-1, with D uncertain. Per the germline V gene, CDR1 is SEHNR and CDR2 is FQNEAQ (reference sequence). Trimming took 5 bases from V and 0 from J, leaving 11 bases between them. The CDR3 sequence is 15 residues long. CDR3 residues: CASSLPTDSYNEQFF. CDR3 nucleotide sequence: TGTGCCAGCAGCCTCCCGACCGACTCCTACAATGAGCAGTTCTTC.

This rearrangement joins TRBV4-1 to TRBJ2-5, with TRBD2 identical over 11 bases. This CDR3 has 19 amino acids. J lost 5 bases, V lost 6 bases, and 20 bases had no gene match. Germline CDR1 is MGHRA and CDR2 is YSYEKL. The CDR3 loop is CASSPGPLFASGRPETQYF. In nucleotides, the CDR3 is TGCGCCAGCAGTCCCGGCCCCCTCTTTGCTAGCGGGAGGCCTGAGACCCAGTACTTC.

J is TRBJ2-1 and V is TRBV7-9; 7 bases fit TRBD2. J was trimmed by 6 bases and V by 1 base; bases with no gene match: 9. This CDR3 is built from 16 residues. The V gene's germline CDR1 is SEHNR and CDR2 FQNEAQ (reference sequence). This CDR3 reads CASSLESLASGNEQFF. CDR3 bases: TGTGCCAGCAGCTTAGAATCCCTAGCTAGCGGCAATGAGCAGTTCTTC.

The CDR3 region is CSARSVNTEAFF. The CDR3 nucleotides read TGCAGTGCTAGGTCTGTGAACACTGAAGCTTTCTTT. The chain links TRBV20-1 to TRBJ1-1; D not certain. Trimming cost V 3 bases and J 0 bases, with 5 bases left between them. The CDR3 sequence is 12 residues long. CDR1 is DFQATT and CDR2 is SNEGSKA in the germline V gene (reference sequence).

The chain has TRBV20-1 and TRBJ2-7; 11 bases align to TRBD2. The length of the CDR3 is 13 residues. Germline loops: CDR1 DFQATT, CDR2 SNEGSKA (reference sequence). With 6 bases clipped from V and 5 bases from J, the junction kept 6 bases outside the gene matches. This CDR3 reads CSAPPLAGDEQYF. DNA for the CDR3: TGCAGTGCCCCCCCACTAGCGGGAGACGAGCAGTACTTC.